This TCR beta chain was found in a study of blood T cell repertoires in COVID-19. The CDR3 is 15 residues long. Germline lookup yields CDR1 MNHEY and CDR2 SVGAGI. The V segment lost 4 bases and the J segment 2 bases; nucleotides outside the gene matches: 4. This table comes from immunoSEQ multiplex PCR, and its TCRdb copy is limited to in-frame clones, with some not included. Of 200,000 to 250,000 clones detected, around 86% appear once; the ten largest clones hold approximately 6%. V usage is TRBV6-5 and J usage is TRBJ2-3, with 9 bases matching TRBD2. This sequence was found in a woman older than 75 with COVID-19, enrolled during active disease. The sequenced sample was peripheral blood. The CDR3 DNA reads TGTGCCAGCAGTTGGCGGGGGGGGAACACAGATACGCAGTATTTT. Its translation: CASSWRGGNTDTQYF.